Listed below are T cell receptor beta chains from one sample, sequenced in a study of cytomegalovirus exposure and HLA in healthy donors. The data were produced by immunoSEQ multiplex PCR, yet TCRdb's version contains in-frame clones alone and is incomplete. This table holds some 180,000 clones, approximately 9.5% found once. Input material: PBMCs. All receptors come from a woman aged 30 to 39 in good health and CMV-seropositive. CDR3s include the opening cysteine and the closing phenylalanine or tryptophan. Expanded clones get a size class; other rows say once, few or many, or leave the size out.

clone_size | v_call | cdr3_aa
. | TRBV7-9 | CASSLGAGAENEQFF
. | TRBV5-4 | CASSLGSPEPALYGYTF
. | TRBV5-1 | CASNQGGNTEAFF
few | TRBV7-9 | CASSLDVRNSPLHF
few | TRBV15 | CATSAGLMKAFF
few | TRBV7-9 | CASSLITGGGSPLHF
. | TRBV21-1 | CASRAPLDIYNEQFF
. | TRBV15 | CATSREQASGRPGKVSDTQYF
few | TRBV10-2 | CASSESSGAYNEQFF
. | TRBV5-6 | CASSLGQGEQPQHF
. | TRBV1 | CTSSQDGDSRKEPNEQYF
. | TRBV19 | CASSRQGVSTQPQHF
few | TRBV15 | CATSREPTGQSEKLFF
few | TRBV5-1 | CASGPTGGVTEAFF